This T cell receptor beta chain was found in a study of blood T cell repertoires in COVID-19. Study-wide context: T cells, B-cell-depleted T cells, or PBMCs supplied cDNA or gDNA.

Profiling relied on immunoSEQ multiplex PCR, and the TCRdb table lists in-frame clones only, not all of them. In the table there are a few hundred thousand clones, about 90% of which are singletons. The V gene's germline CDR1 is SGDLS and CDR2 YYNGEE. Between the trimmed V and J ends, which lost 4 bases and 5 bases, there was a span of 12 bases. The CDR3 runs to 13 residues. The sequence derives from a woman between 50 and 59 years old who had recovered from COVID-19. This chain uses TRBV9 with TRBJ1-1; D is unresolved. The sample was peripheral blood. Here the CDR3 reads CASSPDPGTEAFF. Here the CDR3 DNA reads TGTGCCAGCAGCCCTGACCCGGGGACTGAAGCTTTCTTT.